Listed below are T cell receptor beta chains from one sample, sequenced in a study of T cells in Graves' hyperthyroidism and ophthalmopathy. Using its own MiXCR run on the multiplex PCR reads, TCRdb lists one record per CDR3 protein. The data contain about 640,000 distinct CDR3 sequences, less than 25% of them singletons. The material sequenced was blood. These receptors all stem from a man aged 25-45 years with Graves' ophthalmopathy. Both conserved end residues are part of each CDR3. Each record gives: clone size, J gene, V gene, D gene, CDR3 protein, CDR3 DNA. D genes are given only for firm matches. Clone size is shown for a subset of rows, as once, few, many or a class of expanded clone.

once | TRBJ2-5 | TRBV19 | NA | CASSIAVQETQYF | TGTGCCAGTAGTATTGCGGTCCAAGAGACCCAGTACTTC
few | TRBJ2-7 | TRBV3-1 | NA | CASSLGHRSEQYF | TGTGCCAGCAGCCTGGGACACCGCTCCGAGCAGTACTTC
NA | TRBJ2-1 | TRBV12-3/TRBV12-4 | NA | CASSFPTGLNEQFF | TGTGCCAGCAGTTTCCCCACGGGGCTGAATGAGCAGTTCTTC
NA | TRBJ2-4 | TRBV5-1 | TRBD1 | CASSLGDRGRGNIQYF | TGCGCCAGCAGCTTGGGGGACAGGGGTAGAGGAAACATTCAGTACTTC
many | TRBJ1-5 | TRBV6-1 | NA | CAEGGLDGGGSNQPQHF | TGTGCCGAGGGAGGGCTGGATGGGGGTGGCAGCAATCAGCCCCAGCATTTT
few | TRBJ2-3 | TRBV29-1 | NA | CSVVGDTQYF | TGCAGCGTTGTTGGGGATACGCAGTATTTT
NA | TRBJ2-7 | TRBV29-1 | NA | CSVVAVSYEQYF | TGCAGCGTTGTGGCAGTGAGCTACGAGCAGTACTTC
many | TRBJ2-2 | TRBV12-3/TRBV12-4 | TRBD2 | CASRGTGLAGGTGELFF | TGTGCCAGCAGGGGGACGGGACTAGCGGGCGGGACCGGGGAGCTGTTTTTT
many | TRBJ2-7 | TRBV28 | TRBD1 | CASSPGTGVYEQYF | TGTGCCAGCAGTCCCGGGACAGGGGTCTACGAGCAGTACTTC
many | TRBJ1-5 | TRBV28 | TRBD1 | CASSSGGQGVGQPQHF | TGTGCCAGCAGTTCGGGAGGTCAGGGGGTAGGACAGCCCCAGCATTTT
few | TRBJ1-5 | TRBV19 | TRBD1 | CASSSRQGLSQPQHF | TGTGCCAGTAGTTCCCGACAGGGGTTAAGTCAGCCCCAGCATTTT
few | TRBJ1-6 | TRBV6-6 | NA | CASSYEADNNSPLHF | TGTGCCAGCAGTTACGAGGCCGACAATAATTCACCCCTCCACTTT
NA | TRBJ2-5 | TRBV10-2 | NA | CASSEIDGFEETQYF | TGCGCCAGCAGTGAGATTGATGGGTTTGAAGAGACCCAGTACTTC
NA | TRBJ2-1 | TRBV10-3 | NA | CAINQGADNEQFF | TGTGCCATCAATCAGGGCGCCGACAATGAGCAGTTCTTC
NA | TRBJ1-4 | TRBV6-1 | TRBD1 | CASSPDRGGEKLFF | TGTGCCAGCAGTCCAGACAGGGGTGGTGAAAAACTGTTTTTT
NA | TRBJ2-5 | TRBV28 | NA | CASSTRTTLSETQYF | TGTGCCAGCAGTACCCGGACTACTTTGAGCGAGACCCAGTACTTC
few | TRBJ2-3 | TRBV19 | TRBD2 | CASSILGRTDTQYF | TGTGCCAGTAGTATTCTCGGGAGGACAGATACGCAGTATTTT
many | TRBJ2-7 | TRBV5-5 | TRBD1 | CASRTPGQFYEQYF | TGTGCCAGCAGGACCCCGGGACAGTTCTACGAGCAGTACTTC
few | TRBJ2-7 | TRBV20-1 | TRBD2 | CSASPGLAGPNEQYF | TGCAGTGCTAGTCCGGGACTAGCGGGTCCGAACGAGCAGTACTTC
few | TRBJ2-7 | TRBV4-2 | TRBD2 | CASSHGTGLAAYEQYF | TGTGCCAGCAGCCACGGAACAGGACTAGCGGCCTACGAGCAGTACTTC
many | TRBJ1-5 | TRBV20-1 | NA | CSARASNSNQPQHF | TGCAGTGCTAGAGCTAGTAATAGCAATCAGCCCCAGCATTTT
NA | TRBJ2-1 | TRBV10-3 | TRBD2 | CAIRSGVGSYNEQFF | TGTGCCATCAGAAGCGGGGTGGGCTCCTACAATGAGCAGTTCTTC
NA | TRBJ1-6 | TRBV18 | TRBD1 | CASSRQGALSPLHF | TGTGCCAGCTCAAGACAGGGGGCGCTTTCACCCCTCCACTTT
NA | TRBJ1-6 | TRBV30 | NA | CAWSDLPGRRWNSPLHF | TGTGCCTGGAGTGACCTACCCGGGAGGAGGTGGAATTCACCCCTCCACTTT
many | TRBJ1-1 | TRBV7-8 | NA | CASSLNSGAAFF | TGTGCCAGCAGCTTAAATTCCGGGGCAGCTTTCTTT
many | TRBJ2-7 | TRBV30 | NA | CAWRGQGPTYEQYF | TGTGCCTGGAGGGGGCAGGGGCCCACCTACGAGCAGTACTTC
NA | TRBJ1-4 | TRBV4-1 | NA | CASSPGTAEKLFF | TGCGCCAGCAGCCCGGGGACGGCTGAAAAACTGTTTTTT
many | TRBJ1-1 | TRBV3-1 | NA | CASSQKGTVNTEAFF | TGTGCCAGCAGCCAGAAGGGGACGGTGAACACTGAAGCTTTCTTT
NA | TRBJ1-1 | TRBV19 | NA | CASSIAGHGAFF | TGTGCCAGTAGTATAGCTGGACACGGAGCTTTCTTT
NA | TRBJ1-5 | TRBV20-1 | NA | CSARDTTSNQPQHF | TGCAGTGCCAGGGACACCACGAGCAATCAGCCCCAGCATTTT
few | TRBJ2-5 | TRBV3-1 | NA | CASSQGTGTLGETQYF | TGTGCCAGCAGCCAAGGTACCGGGACCCTGGGGGAGACCCAGTACTTC
NA | TRBJ2-6 | TRBV30 | NA | CAWRGLNSGANVLTF | TGTGCCTGGAGGGGACTTAACTCTGGGGCCAACGTCCTGACTTTC
NA | TRBJ1-5 | TRBV7-9 | NA | CASSLSGGDQHF | TGTGCCAGCAGCTTATCGGGAGGAGACCAGCATTTT
many | TRBJ1-5 | TRBV9 | NA | CASSVDGAGQPQHF | TGTGCCAGCAGCGTAGATGGCGCGGGCCAGCCCCAGCATTTT
few | TRBJ2-6 | TRBV7-2 | TRBD1 | CASSTRQGTPSGANVLTF | TGTGCCAGCAGCACGAGACAGGGGACTCCCTCTGGGGCCAACGTCCTGACTTTC
NA | TRBJ2-3 | TRBV28 | NA | CASPPGLSDTDTQYF | TGTGCCAGCCCCCCGGGACTTTCCGACACAGATACGCAGTATTTT
NA | TRBJ2-1 | TRBV29-1 | TRBD2 | CSVDTSGSYYNEQFF | TGCAGCGTTGACACTAGCGGGAGCTACTACAATGAGCAGTTCTTC
NA | TRBJ2-1 | TRBV12-3/TRBV12-4 | NA | CASRVDTAGGTFF | TGTGCCAGCAGGGTAGACACGGCAGGGGGGACGTTCTTC
NA | TRBJ1-6 | TRBV28 | TRBD1 | CASRTGLSSYNSPLHF | TGTGCCAGTAGGACAGGGCTAAGCTCCTATAATTCACCCCTCCACTTT
many | TRBJ2-7 | TRBV6-2/TRBV6-3 | NA | CASHPGTSYEQYF | TGTGCCAGCCACCCAGGCACCTCCTACGAGCAGTACTTC
NA | TRBJ2-7 | TRBV5-6 | TRBD1 | CASSFDRGYEQYF | TGTGCCAGCAGCTTTGACAGGGGCTACGAGCAGTACTTC
few | TRBJ2-5 | TRBV5-1 | NA | CASSLSRAGSGQETQYF | TGCGCCAGCAGCTTGTCCAGGGCCGGGTCAGGGCAAGAGACCCAGTACTTC
NA | TRBJ1-6 | TRBV3-1 | NA | CASSHSQQYNSPLHF | TGTGCCAGCAGCCACTCACAGCAGTATAATTCACCCCTCCACTTT
NA | TRBJ2-6 | TRBV6-1 | TRBD1 | CVSRGLSGANVLTF | TGTGTTTCTAGGGGGCTATCTGGGGCCAACGTCCTGACTTTC
few | TRBJ2-1 | TRBV5-1 | NA | CASSWDLSSYNEQFF | TGCGCCAGCAGCTGGGACTTAAGCTCCTACAATGAGCAGTTCTTC